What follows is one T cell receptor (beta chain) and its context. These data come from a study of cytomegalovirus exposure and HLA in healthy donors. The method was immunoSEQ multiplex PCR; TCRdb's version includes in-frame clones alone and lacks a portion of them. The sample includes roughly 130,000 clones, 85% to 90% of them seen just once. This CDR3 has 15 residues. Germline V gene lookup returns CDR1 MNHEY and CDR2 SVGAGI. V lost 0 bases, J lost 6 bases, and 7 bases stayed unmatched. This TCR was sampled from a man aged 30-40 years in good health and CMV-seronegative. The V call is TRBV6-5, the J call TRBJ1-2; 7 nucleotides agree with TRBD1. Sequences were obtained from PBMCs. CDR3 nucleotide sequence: TGTGCCAGCAGTTACTCTGACAGGGCTCTGAATGGCTACACCTTC. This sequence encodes CASSYSDRALNGYTF.